This TCR beta chain was sequenced in a study of T-cell reconstitution after alpha-beta-depleted transplantation in children. Overall study findings and caveats: One year after transplant, T-cell counts and diversity came mostly from newly produced T cells. Alpha-beta T cells about two months after transplant reportedly derived from several hundred expanded graft clones.

As to this clonotype: The antigen is unknown.

A library of TCRbeta sequences, prepared with unique molecular identifiers, was generated. TCRdb reprocessed the PCR reads via MiXCR and lists one record per CDR3 protein. The sample yields about 830,000 distinct CDR3 sequences, under 20% seen once. CDR1 WSHSY and CDR2 SAAADI come from the germline V gene. The CDR3 is made up of 18 amino acids. The V gene end was trimmed by 1 base and the J gene end by 2 bases; junction bases not matched to a gene: 14. The sequencing here drew on PBMCs, mostly from graft donor cells, taken 360 days after TCRalphabeta/CD19-depleted stem cell transplant. The clonotype originates from a male patient under 18 who had a stem cell transplant for acute lymphoblastic leukemia, so the T cells may come from the graft donor. The chain couples TRBV10-2 to TRBJ2-7; 7 positions agree with TRBD2. The CDR3, as DNA: TGCGCCAGCAGTGAGTTGTTATTAGGGCGGGAGACACCCTACGAGCAGTACTTC. Protein: CASSELLLGRETPYEQYF.